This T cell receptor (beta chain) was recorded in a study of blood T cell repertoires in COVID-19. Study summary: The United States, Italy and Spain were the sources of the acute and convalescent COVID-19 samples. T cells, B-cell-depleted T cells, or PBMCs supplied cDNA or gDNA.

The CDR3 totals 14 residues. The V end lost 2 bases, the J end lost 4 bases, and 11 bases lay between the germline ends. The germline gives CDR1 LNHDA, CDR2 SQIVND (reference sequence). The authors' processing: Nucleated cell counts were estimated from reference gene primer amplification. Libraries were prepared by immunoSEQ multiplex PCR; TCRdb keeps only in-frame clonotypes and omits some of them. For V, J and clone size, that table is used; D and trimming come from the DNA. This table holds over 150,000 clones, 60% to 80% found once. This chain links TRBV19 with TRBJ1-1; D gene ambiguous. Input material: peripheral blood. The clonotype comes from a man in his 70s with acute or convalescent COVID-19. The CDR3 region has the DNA TGTGCCAGTAGTATATACGGGTTGGTCACTGAAGCTTTCTTT. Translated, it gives CASSIYGLVTEAFF.